The entry below gives a single T cell receptor beta chain sequence along with its context. Many counts were recorded for this clonotype. Its antigen target is currently unknown. The input lacks base qualities; no much larger clone sits a single base away. The germline V gene supplies CDR1 MDHEN and CDR2 SYDVKM. At the junction V is shortened by 5 bases and J by 7 bases; bases outside the gene matches: 11. The CDR3 covers 15 residues, taking in both the cysteine and the phenylalanine. Here the CDR3 DNA is all that survives: 45 bases in frame from base 1. Read against the paper, the sample's time point label means: newly diagnosed GD, antithyroid drugs for less than 3 months. For both TCR sequencing and RNA sequencing, RNA was extracted from PBMCs using TRIzol. The diagnosis of Graves' disease followed American Thyroid Association guidelines. Recruitment of patients was carried out at an endocrinology department in Xi'an, China. Each patient gave around 9.2 milliliters of peripheral blood, collected in an EDTA anticoagulant tube. PBMCs were isolated by Ficoll Paque Plus density gradient separation without further T cell sorting. An Agilent 2100 Bioanalyzer and agarose gel were used to check RNA quality, while a NanoDrop 2000 measured RNA concentration.

Libraries were constructed by multiplex PCR. The instrument was an Illumina HiSeq 4000. To build TCR beta libraries, CDR3 regions were amplified by Arm-PCR using iRepertoire HTBI primers. Before sequencing, the PCR products went through gel purification. In the paper's pipeline: Gene usage analysis of CDR3 amino acid clonotypes relied on the 60 or so TRBV and 14 TRBJ segments identified across samples. COPE and FqMerger were used to merge filtered high-quality paired reads into contigs. Contigs were aligned with BLAST to IMGT TRBV, TRBD and TRBJ reference genes, and CDR3 was defined per IMGT. Any clonotype with a frequency above 0.1% was counted as a highly expanded clone. Repertoire diversity was measured by Shannon entropy, and V-J evenness by the Gini coefficient. A clonotype found in more than one individual was treated as public. TCRdb itself trimmed the public reads at Q25 with fastp, ran MiXCR and retained productive beta chains. Rows merge per CDR3 protein into single entries with the most common DNA and genes. TCRdb's processing, not the study's, gives the V and J calls here. In all, the sample holds around 480,000 distinct CDR3 sequences, and roughly 17% of those were seen once. About 12% of the sample comes from the top ten.

The source of the sample is a study of regulatory T cells in long-lasting Graves disease (dated by TCRdb to the early 2020s). For the wider study: Patients with newly diagnosed Graves' disease had been on antithyroid drugs for under 3 months. Patients with persistent Graves' disease were compared with patients with newly diagnosed Graves' disease using TCR sequencing and RNA sequencing of peripheral blood. The study took place in China and was registered as a clinical trial. TCR sequencing covered approximately 13 persistent and around 20 newly diagnosed Graves' disease patients, approximately 33 samples in total. Here is what the overall study found, with its caveats: As a limitation, the authors acknowledged that the small sample size may reduce accuracy. Lower TCR Shannon entropy and fewer highly expanded clones were observed in persistent Graves' disease patients than in newly diagnosed patients, which suggested clonal expansion. Sequencing and analysis were restricted to the TCR beta chain. Persistent patients shared more public clonotypes among themselves (around 2,500) than newly diagnosed patients did (more than 950). Persistent disease showed preferential use of TRBV28, TRBJ1-2 and TRBJ2-5, whereas newly diagnosed disease favored TRBV20-1 and TRBJ2-1. Peripheral blood alone was examined, since thyroid tissue, which constituted the primary lesion, could not be accessed.

The same specimen was also included in a second study, on T cells in Graves' hyperthyroidism and ophthalmopathy. As the second study states: Stable Graves' hyperthyroidism was defined as the absence of progression to ophthalmopathy over 18 months of follow-up. Hyperthyroidism patients were newly diagnosed, with disease duration under 2 months, and aged 18 to 65 years. Any patient with an uncontrolled infection, another autoimmune disease, pregnancy or lactation was excluded. Diagnoses relied on clinical symptoms, serum thyroxine and TRAb, thyroid ultrasound and orbital computed tomography. The first round of RT-PCR for the TCR CDR3 was performed with the HTBI primer set and the Qiagen OneStep RT-PCR kit. Most expanded thyroid clonotypes (frequency above 0.001) were also detected in blood, suggesting blood repertoires may reflect thyroid immune responses. In cross-validation, a model built on a 13 V-J signature told ophthalmopathy apart from stable hyperthyroidism with roughly 87% sensitivity and 81% to 82% specificity, and in testing the same model reached 80%/75%. In validation, the model predicted progression to ophthalmopathy a median of 6.5 months before onset, with over 60% sensitivity and roughly 77% specificity. TCR V-J signatures able to tell the groups apart were searched for in a discovery cohort of 95 or so patients, of whom approximately 40 had Graves' ophthalmopathy and more than 55 had stable Graves' hyperthyroidism. An independent validation cohort of fewer than 20 hyperthyroidism patients and 17 patients who later progressed to ophthalmopathy tested prospective prediction of ophthalmopathy. The 75 to 100 discovery patients were divided at random into training and test sets in a 7:3 ratio. In addition, the study compared T-cell repertoires in thyroid tissue and in blood from about six Graves' hyperthyroidism patients. Following sampling, methimazole starting at 30 mg daily was given to hyperthyroidism patients, and high-dose intravenous methylprednisolone was given to ophthalmopathy patients. Libraries were constructed in a second round of multiplex PCR, after which size selection and purification were performed. Libraries were sequenced paired-end with 100 bp reads on an Illumina HiSeq2000. SOAPnuke was used to process the raw data, throwing out any read that contained adapters or uncalled bases, had a mean Phred below 15, or lacked an exact constant-primer or identifier match. COPE v1.2.5 was used to merge the high-quality paired reads, and each unique nucleotide sequence was defined as a clonotype. MiTCR v1.1 was used to align the clonotypes against IMGT TRBV, TRBD and TRBJ reference segments. Only V-J combinations with frequency above 0.0001, covering 99.2% of repertoires, were analysed. A TCS score was defined as the ratio between F50 (clonal expansion) and ExV (chaos), using BLOSUM62-based TCRdist between CDR3 peptides within each V-J. Welch's t-statistics and random forest reduced some 510 V-J features to some 14, which were used in a naive Bayes classifier (R e1071). No statistical method was used to fix the sample size in advance, and group allocation was not hidden from the investigators. TCR Vbeta CDR3 sequencing of 120 to 150 peripheral blood samples (around 45 ophthalmopathy, around 80 hyperthyroidism and 17 progressor patients) is reported in the paper.

The rearrangement combines TRBV28 with TRBJ2-1, with 7 bases aligning to TRBD2. The TCR originated in a man aged 35 to 55 with Graves disease. Donor details come from another sample of the same person, matched by shared clones. The source material was peripheral blood mononuclear cells (PBMCs), sampled at new diagnosis, from a patient treated with antithyroid drugs. The CDR3 here reads CASSITSAPGNEQFF. The nucleotides read TGTGCCAGCAGTATAACTAGCGCCCCCGGGAATGAGCAGTTCTTC.